The 27 T cell receptor beta chains listed next were all sequenced from one sample in a study of identical twins. TCRdb passed the 5' RACE reads through MiXCR, listing each CDR3 protein once. The table lists about 530,000 distinct CDR3 sequences, around 24% of them singletons. The data also belong to a second study, concerning yellow fever vaccine responses in identical twins.

Sequenced sample: CD4+ T cells sorted from blood. The receptors were gathered from a woman younger than 35 in good health.

The chain uses TRBV27 and TRBJ2-3; D is unresolved. Trimming stripped 5 bases from V and 8 bases from J, with 8 bases between. The CDR3 spans 11 residues. Germline V gene lookup returns CDR1 MNHEY and CDR2 SMNVEV (reference sequence). CDR3 region: CASSNFGTQYF. DNA for the CDR3: TGTGCCAGCAGTAATTTCGGTACGCAGTATTTT.

The rearrangement joins TRBV20-1 to TRBJ2-7, with D possibly being TRBD1 (6 bases). This CDR3 is 13 amino acids long. Germline assignment: CDR1 DFQATT and CDR2 SNEGSKA (reference sequence). Trimming took off 3 bases at V and 5 bases at J, with 14 bases between the two ends. The CDR3 region has the DNA TGCAGTGCTAGGGATTCCAGGGGCCACGAGCAGTACTTC. Residues: CSARDSRGHEQYF.

This clonotype showed up just a few times. This chain links TRBV20-1 with TRBJ1-1; 7 bases are a match to TRBD1. Germline V gene sequence: CDR1 DFQATT, CDR2 SNEGSKA (reference sequence). With 1 base clipped from V and 1 base from J, the junction kept 6 bases outside the gene matches. This CDR3 is built from 15 residues. CDR3 in DNA: TGCAGTGCTAGAGGTTTGGGACAGCAGAACACTGAAGCTTTCTTT. It translates to CSARGLGQQNTEAFF.

The V and J genes are TRBV6-1 and TRBJ2-3, with 15 bases that match TRBD2. Germline CDR1 and CDR2: MNHNS and SASEGT. Trimming at V came to 6 bases and at J to 0 bases, leaving 10 bases not matched to a gene. This CDR3 is 19 amino acids long. The CDR3 nucleotides are TGTGCCAGCAGAGGGACTAGCGGGAGGTCAAAGACTAGCACAGATACGCAGTATTTT. Residues: CASRGTSGRSKTSTDTQYF.

V usage is TRBV20-1 and J usage is TRBJ2-1, with D perhaps being TRBD1 or TRBD2 (5 bases each). The CDR3 extends over 13 amino acids. Germline loops: CDR1 DFQATT, CDR2 SNEGSKA (reference sequence). Trimming took 3 bases from V and 5 from J, leaving 11 bases between them. CDR3 loop: CSASGTHNNEQFF. The CDR3, as DNA: TGCAGTGCTAGCGGGACGCACAACAATGAGCAGTTCTTC.

The table lists this clonotype with a few counts. V gene TRBV7-9 combines with J gene TRBJ2-5, with TRBD2 matching 8 bases. The CDR3 has 13 amino acids. With 5 bases clipped from V and 7 bases from J, the junction kept 6 bases outside the gene matches. Germline V CDR1 and CDR2: SEHNR, FQNEAQ (reference sequence). The CDR3 DNA follows: TGTGCCAGCAGCCAAACTAGCGGCTGGACCCAGTACTTC. This encodes CASSQTSGWTQYF.

This clonotype was counted once. V usage is TRBV6-1 and J usage is TRBJ2-5; 12 bases are a match to TRBD2. The CDR3 covers 15 residues. J gave up 5 bases and V 6 bases, and 7 bases lay outside the gene matches. CDR1 and CDR2 from the germline V gene are MNHNS and SASEGT. CDR3 in amino acids: CASSASGGAWETQYF. The CDR3 bases are TGTGCCAGCAGCGCTAGCGGGGGGGCCTGGGAGACCCAGTACTTC.

This clonotype has more than one count but fewer than ten. The genes are TRBV14 and TRBJ2-5; D remains ambiguous. CDR3 size: 13 residues. Looked up from germline, CDR1 is SGHDN and CDR2 is FVKESK. V lost 4 bases and J lost 5, with 11 bases in between. CDR3 nucleotide sequence: TGTGCCAGCAGCCGCCTAGACCCGGAGACCCAGTACTTC. Protein: CASSRLDPETQYF.

This clonotype was recorded a few times. The rearrangement joins TRBV12-3 or TRBV12-4 to TRBJ2-3; 7 bases agree with TRBD1. V shed 3 bases, J shed 5 bases, and the junction held 8 bases outside the gene matches. The CDR3 covers 15 residues. CDR3 sequence reads: CASSFKTGTGDTQYF. CDR3 coding DNA: TGTGCCAGCAGTTTTAAGACAGGGACGGGAGATACGCAGTATTTT.

The sample holds a few counts of this clonotype. This chain links TRBV29-1 with TRBJ2-3; D remains unclear. The CDR3 covers 13 residues. V gave up 4 bases and J gave up 4 bases, with 12 bases separating them. CDR1 is SQVTM, CDR2 ANQGSEA, per germline. Here the CDR3 reads CSVGVTVPDTQYF. CDR3 nucleotides: TGCAGCGTTGGAGTAACAGTCCCAGATACGCAGTATTTT.

This chain joins TRBV15 and TRBJ2-1; no clear D gene. Per germline, CDR1 LNHNV and CDR2 YYDKDF (reference sequence). V dropped 8 bases and J dropped 7 bases, with 21 bases sitting between them. This CDR3 region has 15 residues. CDR3 sequence (DNA): TGTGCCACCGCGCCGAATATATTTTCTGAAAATGAGCAGTTCTTC. Translation gives CATAPNIFSENEQFF.

This clonotype turned up a few times. The chain links TRBV21-1 to TRBJ1-3. TRBV21-1 is a listed pseudogene. This CDR3 has 13 amino acids. Written as DNA, the CDR3 is TGTGCCAACCAGGCCTCTGGTGGAAACACCATATATTTT. It specifies CANQASGGNTIYF.

This sequence joins TRBV20-1 and TRBJ2-1, with D possibly matching TRBD1 (5 bases). The CDR3 is made up of 13 amino acids. Looked up from germline, CDR1 is DFQATT and CDR2 is SNEGSKA (reference sequence). V lost 5 bases and J 10 bases, leaving 18 bases between the germline ends. The CDR3 region has the DNA TGCAGTGCTCTTATACACCAGGGCCGGGAGCAGTTCTTC. Translated, it gives CSALIHQGREQFF.

The gene calls are TRBV2 and TRBJ1-6; 8 positions agree with TRBD1. CDR1 SNHLY and CDR2 FYNNEI come from the germline V gene. J lost 5 bases, V lost 6 bases, and 6 bases had no gene match. The CDR3 contains 15 residues. CDR3 DNA: TGTGCCAGCAGGACAGGGGCCTTAAATAATTCACCCCTCCACTTT. The encoded protein is CASRTGALNNSPLHF.

This clonotype was seen more than once but under ten times. This chain joins TRBV3-1 and TRBJ2-5; D is unclear. This CDR3 region has 12 residues. Germline CDR1 LGHDT, CDR2 YNNKEL (reference sequence). V lost 3 bases, J lost 6 bases, and 8 bases lay in between. CDR3: CASSQVEKTQYF. The CDR3 nucleotides are TGTGCCAGCAGCCAGGTAGAGAAGACCCAGTACTTC.

The V gene is TRBV7-8, the J gene TRBJ1-2, with 11 bases lining up with TRBD1. The CDR3 is made up of 14 amino acids. CDR1 and CDR2 from the germline V gene are SGHVS and FQNEAQ. J lost 8 bases, V lost 1 base, and 3 bases had no gene match. The CDR3 DNA reads as TGTGCCAGCAGCTTAGGGGACAGGGGGTTCGGCTACACCTTC. Protein: CASSLGDRGFGYTF.

This clonotype appeared a few times. The chain couples TRBV5-1 to TRBJ2-2, with unresolved D. Germline assignment: CDR1 SGHRS and CDR2 YFSETQ. CDR3 length: 15 residues. V shed 0 bases and J shed 0 bases, with 6 bases lying between them. The CDR3 region has the DNA TGCGCCAGCAGCTTGGACCATCCGAACACCGGGGAGCTGTTTTTT. Translated: CASSLDHPNTGELFF.

The V gene is TRBV5-1, the J gene TRBJ2-2; possible D gene TRBD2, 5 bases. The ends were cut back, 5 bases at V and 0 bases at J, with 11 bases in the middle. CDR3 length: 15 residues. Germline V lookup: CDR1 SGHRS, CDR2 YFSETQ. The CDR3 nucleotides read TGCGCCAGCAGGACGGGGAACTCGAACACCGGGGAGCTGTTTTTT. This encodes CASRTGNSNTGELFF.

In this sample, this clonotype turned up a few times. The V gene is TRBV7-9, the J gene TRBJ2-1; a possible D gene is TRBD2 (5 bases). CDR3 size: 12 residues. Trimming left V 2 bases short and J 9 bases short, with 8 bases between. Germline CDR1 is SEHNR and CDR2 is FQNEAQ (reference sequence). Here the CDR3 reads CASSLSAGEQFF. DNA for the CDR3: TGTGCCAGCAGCTTAAGCGCGGGTGAGCAGTTCTTC.

This chain connects TRBV3-1 to TRBJ2-3; perhaps D is TRBD1 or TRBD2 (5 bases each). V was clipped by 4 bases and J by 3 bases, with 20 bases between them. This CDR3 has 17 residues. CDR1 and CDR2 from the germline V gene are LGHDT and YNNKEL (reference sequence). The CDR3 loop is CASSLEGLGSGTDTQYF. The CDR3 DNA reads as TGTGCCAGCAGCCTAGAGGGGTTAGGTTCCGGGACAGATACGCAGTATTTT.

This clonotype occurred a few times. The chain employs TRBV5-1 and TRBJ2-1; no clear D. Trimming removed 4 bases from V and 7 bases from J, with 12 bases in between. CDR1 is SGHRS and CDR2 is YFSETQ in the germline V gene. The CDR3 covers 13 residues. The CDR3 nucleotides read TGCGCCAGCAGCGTCCCGCTAGGGAATGAGCAGTTCTTC. As protein: CASSVPLGNEQFF. The variable domain in full, with the rest retrieved from reference TRBV5-1 and TRBJ2-1, is KAGVTQTPRYLIKTRGQQVTLSCSPISGHRSVSWYQQTPGQGLQFLFEYFSETQRNKGNFPGRFSGRQFSNSRSEMNVSTLELGDSALYLCASSVPLGNEQFFGPGTRLTVL.

In this sample, this clonotype turned up once. The V gene is TRBV19, the J gene TRBJ2-1, with 8 positions matching TRBD1. Germline CDR1 reads LNHDA; CDR2 reads SQIVND (reference sequence). V was clipped by 5 bases and J by 8 bases; unmatched bases: 11. The CDR3 runs to 15 residues. The CDR3 loop reads CASSPRTGKVDEQFF. The DNA of the CDR3 is TGTGCCAGTAGTCCTCGGACAGGGAAGGTCGATGAGCAGTTCTTC.

A few counts support this clonotype. The chain uses TRBV7-9 and TRBJ2-5; no clear D gene. CDR1 and CDR2 from the germline V gene are SEHNR and FQNEAQ (reference sequence). The ends were cut back, 2 bases at V and 5 bases at J, with 9 bases in the middle. The CDR3 length is 13 residues. The CDR3 nucleotides are TGTGCCAGCAGCTTAACACACGGGGAGACCCAGTACTTC. It specifies CASSLTHGETQYF.

This clonotype was counted only a few times. The rearrangement links TRBV5-1 to TRBJ2-2; 9 bases fit TRBD1. The junction had 3 bases not matched to a gene; V was cut back by 1 base and J by 5 bases. Germline loops: CDR1 SGHRS, CDR2 YFSETQ. The length of the CDR3 is 15 residues. DNA for the CDR3: TGCGCCAGCAGCTTGACAGGGGGCCGGACCGGGGAGCTGTTTTTT. Amino acids: CASSLTGGRTGELFF.

This clonotype was picked up a small number of times. V and J are TRBV12-3 or TRBV12-4 and TRBJ2-3, with D perhaps TRBD1 (5 bases). Trimming stripped 3 bases from V and 6 bases from J, with 10 bases between. There are 13 residues in the CDR3. CDR3 region: CASSFVAGDTQYF. The CDR3 nucleotides are TGTGCCAGCAGTTTCGTTGCAGGGGATACGCAGTATTTT.

This clonotype was counted a few times. The chain uses TRBV20-1 and TRBJ2-7; D is undetermined. V was trimmed by 6 bases and J by 2 bases, leaving 11 bases between them. Germline V lookup: CDR1 DFQATT, CDR2 SNEGSKA (reference sequence). The length of the CDR3 is 12 residues. The CDR3 loop reads CSAVGPTYEQYF. The CDR3 nucleotides read TGCAGTGCAGTCGGACCAACCTACGAGCAGTACTTC.

The rearrangement joins TRBV7-9 to TRBJ2-3; TRBD1 agrees at 7 bases. After removal of 4 bases from V and 11 bases from J, the junction contained 6 bases not matched to a gene. This CDR3 is 12 amino acids long. The germline gives CDR1 SEHNR, CDR2 FQNEAQ (reference sequence). The CDR3 spells CASSSTGVVQYF. The CDR3 DNA is TGTGCCAGCAGCTCTACAGGGGTAGTGCAGTATTTT.